This T cell receptor beta chain was retrieved from a study of blood T cell repertoires in COVID-19. As processed by the authors: For nucleated cells, counts were estimated from reference gene primer amplification. The method was immunoSEQ multiplex PCR; TCRdb's version includes in-frame clones alone and lacks a portion of them. V and J calls and clone size are those listed in that table; D and trimming were worked out from the DNA. The sample has 200,000 to 300,000 clones, over 80% seen once; the top ten hold less than 1.6%. Trimming stripped 0 bases from V and 10 bases from J, with 8 bases between. The CDR3 length is 13 residues. The germline V gene has CDR1 SGDLS and CDR2 YYNGEE.

Sequencing was performed on peripheral blood. This sequence joins TRBV9 and TRBJ1-6; no clear D gene. The clonotype originates from a woman in her forties who had recovered from COVID-19. CDR3 in amino acids: CASSVGRESPLHF. The CDR3 DNA reads as TGTGCCAGCAGCGTAGGGAGGGAATCACCCCTCCACTTT. Supplemented by reference TRBV9 and TRBJ1-6, the full variable domain reads DSGVTQTPKHLITATGQRVTLRCSPRSGDLSVYWYQQSLDQGLQFLIQYYNGEERAKGNILERFSAQQFPDLHSELNLSSLELGDSALYFCASSVGRESPLHFGNGTRLTVT.